The subject of this entry is one TCR beta chain. V gave up 0 bases and J gave up 7 bases, with 10 bases separating them. The germline gives CDR1 SGDLS, CDR2 YYNGEE. CDR3 length: 13 residues. Authors' data handling: Amplification with reference gene primers provided the estimates of nucleated cell counts. The repertoire was sequenced with immunoSEQ multiplex PCR; TCRdb's copy has only in-frame clones and lacks some. V and J calls and clone size come straight from that table; D and trimming were deduced from the DNA. Of roughly 250,000 clones listed, roughly nine tenths are singletons. The Seattle site enrolled patients during active infection and followed them longitudinally. This entry is derived from a study of blood T cell repertoires in COVID-19. Study as a whole: From T cells, B-cell-depleted T cells, or PBMCs came the material, which was cDNA or gDNA.

The receptor was isolated from a woman under 40 with COVID-19, enrolled during active disease. This sequence joins TRBV9 and TRBJ1-2, with D unresolved. Sequences were obtained from peripheral blood. CDR3 in amino acids: CASSVAGSGGYTF. CDR3 sequence (DNA): TGTGCCAGCAGCGTAGCGGGGTCCGGTGGCTACACCTTC.